The present TCR beta chain was sequenced within a study of Tregs in tolerant kidney transplant recipients. Study-level results: Tolerant patients' donor-specific Tregs expanded beyond overall Tregs, suggesting antigen-driven growth.

Sequencing was performed with immunoSEQ multiplex PCR; in TCRdb, only in-frame clones are kept and a portion is missing. This sample's table reports thousands of clones. The nonmyeloablative bone marrow transplants came from related graft donors, with transient mixed chimerism. Per the germline V gene, CDR1 is DFQATT and CDR2 is SNEGSKA (reference sequence). Losses at the gene ends were 1 base for V and 6 bases for J; bases not matched to a gene: 14. This CDR3 has 16 residues. In regard to this clone: No antigen is known for it. Coverage ceases 3 residues before the CDR3 finishes, and the germline J gene fills in the end.

This specimen was CD8+ T cells from blood (PBMCs), taken 12 months after the transplant. The sequence came from a human patient who received a combined kidney and bone marrow transplant. Some of the T cells may derive from the graft donor. This sequence joins TRBV20-1 and TRBJ2-7; 8 bases align to TRBD2. Incomplete CDR3 DNA: TGCAGTGCTAGAGGCCAAACTAGCGGCCTTGTGGTCGAG. Translating it yields CSARGQTSGLVVE. The CDR3 in full is CSARGQTSGLVVEQYF.